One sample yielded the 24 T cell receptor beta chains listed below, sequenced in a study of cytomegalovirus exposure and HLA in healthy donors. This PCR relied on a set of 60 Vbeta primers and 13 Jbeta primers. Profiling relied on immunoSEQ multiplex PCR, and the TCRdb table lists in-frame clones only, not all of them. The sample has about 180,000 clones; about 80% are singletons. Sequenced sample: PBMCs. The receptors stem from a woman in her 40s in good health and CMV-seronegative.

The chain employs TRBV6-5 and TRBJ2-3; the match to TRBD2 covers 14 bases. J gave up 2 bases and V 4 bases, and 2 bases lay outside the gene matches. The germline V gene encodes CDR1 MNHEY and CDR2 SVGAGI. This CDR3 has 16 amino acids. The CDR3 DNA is TGTGCCAGCAGTTCGGGACTAGCGGGAGCCACAGATACGCAGTATTTT. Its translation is CASSSGLAGATDTQYF.

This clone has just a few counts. The CDR3 loop is CASSLATASSYNEQFF. The CDR3 DNA sequence: TGTGCCAGCAGCTTAGCAACGGCTAGCTCCTACAATGAGCAGTTCTTC. The V gene is TRBV7-2, the J gene TRBJ2-1; D gene unclear. The V end lost 0 bases, the J end lost 0 bases, and 9 bases lay between the germline ends. In germline, CDR1 is SGHTA, CDR2 FQGNSA. The CDR3 has 16 residues.

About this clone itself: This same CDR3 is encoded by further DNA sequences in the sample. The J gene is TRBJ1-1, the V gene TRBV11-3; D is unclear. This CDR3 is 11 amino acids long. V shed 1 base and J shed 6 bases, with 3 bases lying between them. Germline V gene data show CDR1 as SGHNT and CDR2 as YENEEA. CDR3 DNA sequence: TGTGCCAGCAGCTTAGCAGCTGAAGCTTTCTTT. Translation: CASSLAAEAFF.

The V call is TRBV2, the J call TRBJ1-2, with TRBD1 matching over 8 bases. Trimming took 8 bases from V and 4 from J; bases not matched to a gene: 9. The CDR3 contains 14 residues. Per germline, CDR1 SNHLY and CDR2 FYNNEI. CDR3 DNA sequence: TGTGCCAGCGCCCCAGGGGGCGTCGCCTATGGCTACACCTTC. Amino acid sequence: CASAPGGVAYGYTF.

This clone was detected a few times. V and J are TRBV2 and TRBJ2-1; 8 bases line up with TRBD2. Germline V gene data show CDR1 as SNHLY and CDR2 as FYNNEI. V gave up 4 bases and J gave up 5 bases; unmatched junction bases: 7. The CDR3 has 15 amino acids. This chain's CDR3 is CASSVQRGLHNEQFF. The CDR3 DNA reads TGTGCCAGCAGTGTCCAGCGGGGGCTACACAATGAGCAGTTCTTC.

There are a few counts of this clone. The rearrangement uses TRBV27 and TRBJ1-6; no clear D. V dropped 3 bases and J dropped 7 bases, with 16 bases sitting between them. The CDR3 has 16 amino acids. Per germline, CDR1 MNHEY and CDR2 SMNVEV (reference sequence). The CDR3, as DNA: TGTGCCAGCAGTTTGAATTGGAGAATAAGGAATTCACCCCTCCACTTT. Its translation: CASSLNWRIRNSPLHF.

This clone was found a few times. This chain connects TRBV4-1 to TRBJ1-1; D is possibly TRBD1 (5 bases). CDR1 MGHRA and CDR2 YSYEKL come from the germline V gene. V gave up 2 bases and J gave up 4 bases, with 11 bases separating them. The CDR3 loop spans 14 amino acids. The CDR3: CASSQSGIGTEAFF. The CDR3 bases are TGCGCCAGCAGCCAATCAGGGATCGGCACTGAAGCTTTCTTT.

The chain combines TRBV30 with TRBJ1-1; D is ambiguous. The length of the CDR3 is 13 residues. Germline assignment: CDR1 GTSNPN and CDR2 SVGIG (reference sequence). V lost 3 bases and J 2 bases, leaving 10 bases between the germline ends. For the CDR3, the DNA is TGTGCCTGGAGAATCCAGTTTAACACTGAAGCTTTCTTT. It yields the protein CAWRIQFNTEAFF.

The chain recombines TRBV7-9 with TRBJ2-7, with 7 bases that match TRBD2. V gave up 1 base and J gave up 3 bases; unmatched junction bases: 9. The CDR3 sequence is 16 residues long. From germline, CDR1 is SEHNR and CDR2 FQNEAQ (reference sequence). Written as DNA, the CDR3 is TGTGCCAGCAGCTTAGACGGAGCGGGGCTAATCTACGAGCAGTACTTC. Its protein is CASSLDGAGLIYEQYF. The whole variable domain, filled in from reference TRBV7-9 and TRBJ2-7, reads DTGVSQNPRHKITKRGQNVTFRCDPISEHNRLYWYRQTLGQGPEFLTYFQNEAQLEKSRLLSDRFSAERPKGSFSTLEIQRTEQGDSAMYLCASSLDGAGLIYEQYFGPGTRLTVT.

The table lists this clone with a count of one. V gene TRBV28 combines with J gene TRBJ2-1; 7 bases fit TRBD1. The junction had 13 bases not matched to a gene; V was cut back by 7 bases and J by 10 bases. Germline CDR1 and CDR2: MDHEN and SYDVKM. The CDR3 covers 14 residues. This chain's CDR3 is CASTQHGTAGEQFF. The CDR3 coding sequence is TGTGCCAGCACACAACACGGGACAGCCGGGGAGCAGTTCTTC.

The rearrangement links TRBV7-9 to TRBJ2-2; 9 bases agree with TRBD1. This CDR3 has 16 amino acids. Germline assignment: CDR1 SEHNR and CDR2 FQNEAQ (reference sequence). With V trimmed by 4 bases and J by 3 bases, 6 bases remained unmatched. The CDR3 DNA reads TGTGCCAGCAGCTCGAGGACAGGGGCGGACACCGGGGAGCTGTTTTTT. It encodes CASSSRTGADTGELFF.

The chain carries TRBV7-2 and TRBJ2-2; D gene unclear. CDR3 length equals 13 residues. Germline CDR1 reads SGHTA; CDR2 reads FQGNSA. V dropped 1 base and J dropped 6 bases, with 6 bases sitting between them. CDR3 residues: CASSLGVPGELFF. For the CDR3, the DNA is TGTGCCAGCAGCTTAGGAGTTCCCGGGGAGCTGTTTTTT.

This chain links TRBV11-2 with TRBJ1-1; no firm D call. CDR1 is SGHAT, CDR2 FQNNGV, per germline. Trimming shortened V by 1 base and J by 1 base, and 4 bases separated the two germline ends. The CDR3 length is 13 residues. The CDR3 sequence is CASSLGPNTEAFF. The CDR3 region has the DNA TGTGCCAGCAGCTTAGGGCCGAACACTGAAGCTTTCTTT. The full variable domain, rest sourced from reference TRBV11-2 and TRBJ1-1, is EAGVAQSPRYKIIEKRQSVAFWCNPISGHATLYWYQQILGQGPKLLIQFQNNGVVDDSQLPKDRFSAERLKGVDSTLKIQPAKLEDSAVYLCASSLGPNTEAFFGQGTRLTVV.

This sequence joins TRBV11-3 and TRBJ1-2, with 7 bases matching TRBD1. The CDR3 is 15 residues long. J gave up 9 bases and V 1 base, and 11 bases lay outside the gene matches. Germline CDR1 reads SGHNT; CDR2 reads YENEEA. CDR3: CASSLAPGQAESYTF. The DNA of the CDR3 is TGTGCCAGCAGCTTAGCCCCCGGACAGGCGGAAAGCTACACCTTC.

CDR3 bases: TGCAGCGTCGAGCGGGAGGGCCATTACGAGCAGTACTTC. It is translated as CSVEREGHYEQYF. This chain joins TRBV29-1 and TRBJ2-7, with 10 bases matching TRBD2. The CDR3 length is 13 residues. J lost 4 bases, V lost 6 bases, and 6 bases had no gene match. In germline, CDR1 is SQVTM, CDR2 ANQGSEA.

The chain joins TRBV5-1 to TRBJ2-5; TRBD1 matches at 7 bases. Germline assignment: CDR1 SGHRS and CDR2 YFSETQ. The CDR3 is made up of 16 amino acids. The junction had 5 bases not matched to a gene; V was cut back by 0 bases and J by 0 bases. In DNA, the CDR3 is TGCGCCAGCAGCTTGGGACAGGGAAGGAACCAAGAGACCCAGTACTTC. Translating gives CASSLGQGRNQETQYF.

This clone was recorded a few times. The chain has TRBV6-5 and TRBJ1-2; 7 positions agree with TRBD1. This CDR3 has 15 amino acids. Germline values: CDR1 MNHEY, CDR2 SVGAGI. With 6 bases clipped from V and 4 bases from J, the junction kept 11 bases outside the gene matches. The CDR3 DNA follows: TGTGCCAGCAGGCCGGACAGGAGCATTACCTATGGCTACACCTTC. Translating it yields CASRPDRSITYGYTF.

The CDR3 bases are TGTGCCAGCAGTGAACCAGGGGGTGTTTATGGCTACACCTTC. Translating it yields CASSEPGGVYGYTF. J is TRBJ1-2 and V is TRBV2; TRBD1 matches 7 bases. Germline CDR1 reads SNHLY; CDR2 reads FYNNEI. The CDR3 covers 14 residues. The junction had 5 bases not matched to a gene; V was cut back by 2 bases and J by 5 bases.

CDR3 sequence reads: CASRGRKNTGELFF. Here the CDR3 DNA reads TGTGCCAGCAGAGGGAGAAAAAACACCGGGGAGCTGTTTTTT. J is TRBJ2-2 and V is TRBV25-1; a weak D match, TRBD2 (5 bases). CDR1 is MGHDK and CDR2 is SYGVNS in the germline V gene. V lost 6 bases and J 2 bases, leaving 10 bases between the germline ends. This CDR3 spans 14 amino acids. The whole variable domain, remainder taken from reference TRBV25-1 and TRBJ2-2, is EADIYQTPRYLVIGTGKKITLECSQTMGHDKMYWYQQDPGMELHLIHYSYGVNSTEKGDLSSESTVSRIRTEHFPLTLESARPSHTSQYLCASRGRKNTGELFFGEGSRLTVL.

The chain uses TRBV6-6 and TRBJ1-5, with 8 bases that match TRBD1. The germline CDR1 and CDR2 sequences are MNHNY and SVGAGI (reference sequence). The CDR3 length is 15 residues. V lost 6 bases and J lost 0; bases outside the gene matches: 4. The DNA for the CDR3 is TGTGCCAGCAGCCCCGACAGGGGTAGCAATCAGCCCCAGCATTTT. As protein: CASSPDRGSNQPQHF.

The CDR3 protein is CASSLSPPREQYF. CDR3 in DNA: TGTGCCAGCAGCTTATCTCCCCCTCGCGAGCAGTACTTC. This chain uses TRBV11-2 with TRBJ2-7, with no clear D. Per germline, CDR1 SGHAT and CDR2 FQNNGV. V lost 2 bases and J 6 bases, leaving 11 bases between the germline ends. This CDR3 is built from 13 residues.

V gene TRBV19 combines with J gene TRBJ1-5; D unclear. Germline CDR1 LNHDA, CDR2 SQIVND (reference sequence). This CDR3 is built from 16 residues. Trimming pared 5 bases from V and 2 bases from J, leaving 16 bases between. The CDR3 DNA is TGTGCCAGTAGTCTCGCGGGCGGGGTCGGCAATCAGCCCCAGCATTTT. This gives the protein CASSLAGGVGNQPQHF.

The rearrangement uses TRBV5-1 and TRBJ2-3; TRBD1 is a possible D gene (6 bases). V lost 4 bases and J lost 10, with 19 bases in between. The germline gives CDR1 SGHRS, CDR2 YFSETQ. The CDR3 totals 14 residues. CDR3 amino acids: CASSPPRQAGAQYF. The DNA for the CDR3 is TGCGCCAGCAGCCCTCCACGACAGGCCGGGGCGCAGTATTTT.

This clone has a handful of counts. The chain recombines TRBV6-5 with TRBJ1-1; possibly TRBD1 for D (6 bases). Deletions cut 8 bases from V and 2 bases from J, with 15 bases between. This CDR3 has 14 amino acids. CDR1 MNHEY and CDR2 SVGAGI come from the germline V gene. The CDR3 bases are TGTGCCAGCGCGCCAGGGGCCGCAAACACTGAAGCTTTCTTT. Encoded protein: CASAPGAANTEAFF.